The clone carrying this TCR beta chain was counted only a few times. Its antigen is undetermined. The template for TCR beta VDJ and CDR3 sequence profiling was genomic DNA. TCRdb reanalysed the reads using MiXCR and keeps one entry per CDR3 protein. The table lists fewer than 200,000 distinct CDR3 sequences, about two thirds of them singletons, with 35% to 60% in the top ten. This CDR3 region has 15 residues. Looked up from germline, CDR1 is SGHVS and CDR2 is FQNEAQ. The V and J ends lost 3 bases and 5 bases, in that order; junction bases with no gene match: 7. Sequencing was done on patients that had shown CD8+CD57+ cell expansion by flow cytometry. The cohort consisted entirely of patients having severe acquired aplastic anemia. Patients were therapy-naive when their blood was sampled. The data derive from a study of CD8+CD57+ T cells in acquired aplastic anemia. Study-level results: Levels of CD8+ Simpson's diversity were not significantly distinct in patients versus controls.

The chain couples TRBV7-8 to TRBJ2-5; 9 bases fit TRBD1. Source material: sorted CD4+, CD8+, or CD8+CD57+ T cells (not recorded which) from PBMCs. The source of this sequence is a human donor with aplastic anemia. CDR3 amino acids: CASSLGTGSRETQYF. CDR3 in DNA: TGTGCCAGCAGCTTGGGGACAGGGAGTCGGGAGACCCAGTACTTC. The variable domain in full, with the rest retrieved from reference TRBV7-8 and TRBJ2-5, is GAGVSQSPRYKVAKRGQDVALRCDPISGHVSLFWYQQALGQGPEFLTYFQNEAQLDKSGLPSDRFFAERPEGSVSTLKIQRTQQEDSAVYLCASSLGTGSRETQYFGPGTRLLVL.